These 21 T cell receptor beta chains share one sample of origin, sequenced in a study of blood T cell repertoires in COVID-19. Libraries were prepared by immunoSEQ multiplex PCR; TCRdb keeps only in-frame clonotypes and omits some of them. Among roughly 200,000 clones listed, around 95% were seen once. The specimen sequenced was peripheral blood. The source of these receptors is a man aged 30 to 39 with COVID-19, enrolled during active disease.

The gene calls are TRBV7-9 and TRBJ1-2; 8 positions agree with TRBD1. CDR3 length equals 15 residues. In germline, CDR1 is SEHNR, CDR2 FQNEAQ (reference sequence). V shed 2 bases and J 4 bases; nucleotides not matched to a gene: 6. The CDR3 here is CASSLNQGASYGYTF. As DNA, the CDR3 is TGTGCCAGCAGCTTAAACCAGGGGGCTTCCTATGGCTACACCTTC.

A remark on this clone: Other DNA sequences in the same sample also yield this CDR3. The rearrangement uses TRBV30 and TRBJ1-1; TRBD1 might be the D (6 bases). With 0 bases removed from V and 1 base from J, the gap between germline ends came to 9 bases. Germline CDR1 reads GTSNPN; CDR2 reads SVGIG (reference sequence). This CDR3 contains 14 residues. The CDR3 loop is CAWSVGGGNTEAFF. The DNA for the CDR3 is TGTGCCTGGAGTGTAGGGGGGGGGAACACTGAAGCTTTCTTT.

V usage is TRBV10-3 and J usage is TRBJ1-2; D ambiguous. CDR1 ENHRY and CDR2 SYGVKD come from the germline V gene. Trimming removed 4 bases from V and 7 bases from J, with 10 bases in between. There are 12 residues in the CDR3. The CDR3 spells CAISVGVGGYTF. The DNA of the CDR3 is TGTGCCATCAGTGTTGGTGTCGGTGGCTACACCTTC.

The CDR3 here is CASSPPGGYGYTF. CDR3 bases: TGTGCCAGCAGCCCACCAGGGGGCTATGGCTACACCTTC. The V and J genes are TRBV3-1 (or the pseudogene TRBV3-2) and TRBJ1-2; 7 bases match TRBD1. Trimming took 4 bases from V and 4 from J; bases not matched to a gene: 3. This CDR3 has 13 residues. The germline V gene has CDR1 LGHDT and CDR2 YNNKEL (reference sequence).

This chain links TRBV9 with TRBJ1-3; D is unclear. The CDR3 has 18 residues. Germline values: CDR1 SGDLS, CDR2 YYNGEE. V shed 0 bases and J shed 0 bases, with 16 bases lying between them. The CDR3 protein is CASSVGGLNGISGNTIYF. For the CDR3, the DNA is TGTGCCAGCAGCGTAGGTGGTTTAAACGGGATCTCTGGAAACACCATATATTTT.

V is TRBV5-5 and J is TRBJ1-4; TRBD1 matches at 8 bases. Germline-derived CDR1 and CDR2 are SGHKS and YYEKEE (reference sequence). The CDR3 runs 16 residues. J gave up 3 bases and V 2 bases, and 6 bases lay outside the gene matches. The CDR3: CASSFGQGGANEKLFF. CDR3 bases: TGTGCCAGCAGCTTCGGACAGGGAGGTGCTAATGAAAAACTGTTTTTT.

V gene TRBV10-3 combines with J gene TRBJ1-2; no clear D. Germline V gene sequence: CDR1 ENHRY, CDR2 SYGVKD. The V end was cut by 0 bases, the J end by 0 bases, with 8 bases between. The CDR3 is 15 residues long. CDR3 nucleotide sequence: TGTGCCATCAGTGAGTCTGTAGAATCTAACTATGGCTACACCTTC. Translating it yields CAISESVESNYGYTF.

The rearrangement uses TRBV7-2 and TRBJ2-2; 14 bases line up with TRBD2. CDR3 size: 18 residues. V dropped 5 bases and J dropped 5; count of bases not matched to a gene: 10. Germline CDR1 reads SGHTA; CDR2 reads FQGNSA. CDR3 nucleotides: TGTGCCAGCAGCATGACTAGCGGGGGGGCCTCGGGGACCGGGGAGCTGTTTTTT. It specifies CASSMTSGGASGTGELFF.

This clone came up once. For the CDR3, the DNA is TGCGCCAGCGGGACGGGGGGCCCCTATGGCTACACCTTC. It encodes CASGTGGPYGYTF. The V gene is TRBV5-1, the J gene TRBJ1-2, with D possibly being TRBD1 (6 bases). V gave up 7 bases and J gave up 4 bases, with 14 bases separating them. CDR1 and CDR2 (germline): SGHRS, YFSETQ. There are 13 residues in the CDR3.

The V call is TRBV12-5, the J call TRBJ1-1; tentative D call: TRBD1 (6 bases). Trimming removed 1 base at V and 10 bases at J, with 22 bases between. This CDR3 is 16 amino acids long. Looked up from germline, CDR1 is LGHNT and CDR2 is FRNRAP. The CDR3 loop is CASGLAAIGGQIGAFF. The DNA of the CDR3 is TGTGCTAGTGGTTTGGCTGCAATCGGGGGGCAAATAGGAGCTTTCTTT.

As to this clone: The sample has other DNA sequences that encode this CDR3 too. The chain combines TRBV2 with TRBJ1-6, with D uncertain. CDR1 and CDR2 (germline): SNHLY, FYNNEI. The CDR3 runs 12 residues. V was shortened by 4 bases and J by 5 bases, with 3 bases between the two germline ends. The CDR3, as DNA: TGTGCCAGCAGTGCTGATAATTCACCCCTCCACTTT. Amino acid sequence: CASSADNSPLHF.

This clone was seen only a few times. V and J are TRBV2 and TRBJ2-7; D ambiguous. V lost 6 bases to trimming and J lost 1 base, with 13 bases between them. Germline values: CDR1 SNHLY, CDR2 FYNNEI. The CDR3 covers 14 residues. The CDR3 reads CASSPRSFSYEQYF. The CDR3, as DNA: TGTGCCAGCAGCCCCAGAAGTTTTTCCTACGAGCAGTACTTC.

The gene calls are TRBV5-1 and TRBJ2-7; TRBD2 is a possible D gene (6 bases). Germline loops: CDR1 SGHRS, CDR2 YFSETQ. The CDR3 is made up of 13 amino acids. Trimming took 3 bases from V and 3 from J, leaving 10 bases between them. The CDR3 here is CASSWDSYYEQYF. For the CDR3, the DNA is TGCGCCAGCAGCTGGGACTCTTACTACGAGCAGTACTTC. Variable domain in full (rest from reference TRBV5-1 and TRBJ2-7): KAGVTQTPRYLIKTRGQQVTLSCSPISGHRSVSWYQQTPGQGLQFLFEYFSETQRNKGNFPGRFSGRQFSNSRSEMNVSTLELGDSALYLCASSWDSYYEQYFGPGTRLTVT.

The V gene is TRBV5-1, the J gene TRBJ1-4; no reliable D call. The CDR3 totals 14 residues. Per germline, CDR1 SGHRS and CDR2 YFSETQ. V was clipped by 5 bases and J by 0 bases, with 8 bases between them. The DNA for the CDR3 is TGCGCCAGCAGGCCCCTAGCAACTAATGAAAAACTGTTTTTT. Residues: CASRPLATNEKLFF.

This clone has a single count. The CDR3 sequence: CASRTKPGTEAFF. CDR3 bases: TGTGCCAGCAGAACAAAACCTGGCACTGAAGCTTTCTTT. The chain couples TRBV6-5 to TRBJ1-1; the D is unclear. Germline V gene data show CDR1 as MNHEY and CDR2 as SVGAGI. The V gene lost 6 bases and the J gene lost 4 bases, with 12 bases spanning the gap. The CDR3 totals 13 residues.

The chain employs TRBV9 and TRBJ1-1, with 7 bases matching TRBD1. Germline lookup yields CDR1 SGDLS and CDR2 YYNGEE. This CDR3 is built from 18 residues. The V segment lost 1 base and the J segment 5 bases; nucleotides outside the gene matches: 17. The CDR3 spells CASSVSFKLGGAATEAFF. CDR3 nucleotide sequence: TGTGCCAGCAGCGTAAGTTTTAAGCTAGGGGGCGCGGCGACTGAAGCTTTCTTT.

The chain links TRBV27 to TRBJ1-1; D gene unclear. This CDR3 contains 15 residues. The germline CDR1 and CDR2 sequences are MNHEY and SMNVEV (reference sequence). Trimming took 1 base from V and 1 from J, leaving 10 bases between them. The DNA of the CDR3 is TGTGCCAGCAGTTTATTGGGGAGACAGAACACTGAAGCTTTCTTT. Translated: CASSLLGRQNTEAFF.

The V gene is TRBV4-1, the J gene TRBJ2-1, with TRBD2 matching 9 bases. Per germline, CDR1 MGHRA and CDR2 YSYEKL. The CDR3 runs to 15 residues. Germline trimming cut 4 bases from V and 9 bases from J; bases unmatched to any gene: 10. DNA of the CDR3: TGCGCCAGCAGCCCGGGGGCGGGGGGGCATAGTGAGCAGTTCTTC. Translated: CASSPGAGGHSEQFF.

The chain recombines TRBV5-1 with TRBJ2-3; D uncertain. Germline CDR1 is SGHRS and CDR2 is YFSETQ. This CDR3 is 14 amino acids long. V lost 4 bases to trimming and J lost 2 bases, with 11 bases between them. The CDR3, as DNA: TGCGCCAGCAGCGTCGAGGAGTACACAGATACGCAGTATTTT. Its translation: CASSVEEYTDTQYF. The whole variable domain, filled in from reference TRBV5-1 and TRBJ2-3, reads KAGVTQTPRYLIKTRGQQVTLSCSPISGHRSVSWYQQTPGQGLQFLFEYFSETQRNKGNFPGRFSGRQFSNSRSEMNVSTLELGDSALYLCASSVEEYTDTQYFGPGTRLTVL.

The V and J genes are TRBV19 and TRBJ2-3; 7 nucleotides line up with TRBD1. Germline assignment: CDR1 LNHDA and CDR2 SQIVND (reference sequence). J lost 12 bases, V lost 2 bases, and 5 bases had no gene match. The length of the CDR3 is 12 residues. CDR3 region: CASSIQDRVQYF. CDR3 DNA: TGTGCCAGTAGTATACAAGACAGGGTACAGTATTTT.

The rearrangement joins TRBV4-1 to TRBJ1-2; perhaps TRBD1 as D (5 bases). This CDR3 contains 16 residues. The germline V and J ends were trimmed by 4 bases and 4 bases, with 19 bases remaining between them. Germline CDR1 is MGHRA and CDR2 is YSYEKL. Here the CDR3 DNA reads TGCGCCAGCAGCCCCGATGGGAGGGGTATTCGCTATGGCTACACCTTC. Its protein product is CASSPDGRGIRYGYTF.